The 23 T cell receptor beta chains given below trace back to one sample, sequenced in a study of shared T cell receptors in the human thymus. Repertoires were generated with immunoSEQ multiplex PCR, while TCRdb's copy carries only in-frame clones and drops some. The data show approximately 660,000 clones, with approximately 90% seen just once and approximately 0.01% held by the top ten. This same sample was also part of a study on human thymus T cells.

Sequencing was carried out using thymocytes. Receptor source: a boy younger than two with a congenital heart defect.

This chain joins TRBV29-1 and TRBJ2-6, with a weak D call TRBD1 (5 bases). CDR1 is SQVTM, CDR2 ANQGSEA, per germline. The CDR3 consists of 15 residues. V dropped 3 bases and J dropped 0 bases, with 9 bases sitting between them. The CDR3 reads CSVETRDSGANVLTF. DNA of the CDR3: TGCAGCGTTGAGACCAGGGACTCTGGGGCCAACGTCCTGACTTTC.

This sequence joins TRBV6-6 and TRBJ2-1; 12 bases line up with TRBD1. The junction had 10 bases not matched to a gene; V was cut back by 5 bases and J by 8 bases. Germline values: CDR1 MNHNY, CDR2 SVGAGI (reference sequence). CDR3 length: 16 residues. The CDR3 spells CASSRGPGQGAHEQFF. For the CDR3, the DNA is TGTGCCAGCAGTAGAGGACCGGGACAGGGGGCCCATGAGCAGTTCTTC.

The chain recombines TRBV5-1 with TRBJ2-5, with TRBD2 matching over 8 bases. The CDR3 is 17 residues long. Germline V gene lookup returns CDR1 SGHRS and CDR2 YFSETQ. J lost 2 bases, V lost 0 bases, and 9 bases had no gene match. For the CDR3, the DNA is TGCGCCAGCAGCTTGGCCGCAGTAGCGGGAAATCAAGAGACCCAGTACTTC. Protein sequence: CASSLAAVAGNQETQYF.

The CDR3 DNA reads TGTGCCAGCAGTTCGGGGGGGGCATTCCCTCACTCCTACAATGAGCAGTTCTTC. Its translation: CASSSGGAFPHSYNEQFF. The chain links TRBV27 to TRBJ2-1; TRBD2 matches 8 bases. The germline CDR1 and CDR2 sequences are MNHEY and SMNVEV (reference sequence). The trim removed 4 bases at V and 0 bases at J, leaving 11 bases unmatched. This CDR3 region has 18 residues.

The V gene is TRBV27, the J gene TRBJ1-1; no clear D. This CDR3 has 15 residues. V dropped 4 bases and J dropped 0 bases, with 12 bases sitting between them. The V gene's germline CDR1 is MNHEY and CDR2 SMNVEV (reference sequence). Here the CDR3 DNA reads TGTGCCAGCAGTTCCAGCGCCGGAGTGAACACTGAAGCTTTCTTT. Protein product: CASSSSAGVNTEAFF.

The chain has TRBV4-1 and TRBJ2-7, with TRBD1 matching over 9 bases. Losses at the gene ends were 5 bases for V and 7 bases for J; bases not matched to a gene: 12. The germline V gene encodes CDR1 MGHRA and CDR2 YSYEKL. The CDR3 totals 15 residues. The CDR3 loop reads CASSFHPGQGGEQYF. CDR3 nucleotides: TGCGCCAGCAGCTTCCACCCGGGACAGGGTGGGGAGCAGTACTTC.

V gene TRBV15 combines with J gene TRBJ2-3, with 7 bases aligning to TRBD2. The CDR3 consists of 17 residues. The V and J ends lost 0 bases and 1 base, in that order; junction bases with no gene match: 7. Germline V gene sequence: CDR1 LNHNV, CDR2 YYDKDF (reference sequence). The DNA for the CDR3 is TGTGCCACCAGCAGAGATAATGAAGCGGGGTGCACAGATACGCAGTATTTT. Its protein product is CATSRDNEAGCTDTQYF.

This clone was seen only a few times. The chain has TRBV5-1 and TRBJ2-4; no firm D call. Germline V gene sequence: CDR1 SGHRS, CDR2 YFSETQ. The CDR3 runs to 12 residues. CDR3 in DNA: TGCCCCACCGGAGTTTCCAAAAACATTCAGTACTTC. Amino acid sequence: CPTGVSKNIQYF.

V and J are TRBV6-5 and TRBJ2-4, with D possibly TRBD1 on 6 matching bases. The CDR3 length is 15 residues. Germline V gene data show CDR1 as MNHEY and CDR2 as SVGAGI. V lost 6 bases to trimming and J lost 4 bases, with 16 bases between them. The CDR3 bases are TGTGCCAGCAGCCTAGAGGTTCAGGGGAAAAACATTCAGTACTTC. Encoded protein: CASSLEVQGKNIQYF.

The genes are TRBV9 and TRBJ2-1; TRBD2 matches at 7 bases. There are 17 residues in the CDR3. The V gene end was trimmed by 7 bases and the J gene end by 0 bases; junction bases not matched to a gene: 13. CDR1 and CDR2 (germline): SGDLS, YYNGEE. The CDR3 here is CASAYRDYRSSYNEQFF. The DNA of the CDR3 is TGTGCCAGCGCCTACCGGGACTACAGGAGCTCCTACAATGAGCAGTTCTTC.

The sample holds one count of this clone. This chain uses TRBV5-1 with TRBJ2-3; 10 bases are shared with TRBD2. In germline, CDR1 is SGHRS, CDR2 YFSETQ. The CDR3 is 17 residues long. The J segment lost 5 bases and the V segment lost 3 bases, leaving 12 bases of the junction unmatched. CDR3 loop: CASSSSSGRARGDTQYF. CDR3 coding DNA: TGCGCCAGCAGCTCAAGCAGCGGGAGGGCCCGAGGAGATACGCAGTATTTT.

The chain uses TRBV4-2 and TRBJ2-2; D perhaps matches TRBD1 (5 bases). The V end lost 5 bases, the J end lost 3 bases, and 7 bases lay between the germline ends. The germline V gene has CDR1 LGHNA and CDR2 YNFKEQ. This CDR3 comprises 13 residues. The CDR3: CASSLGDTGELFF. CDR3 sequence (DNA): TGTGCCAGCAGCTTAGGGGACACCGGGGAGCTGTTTTTT.

The chain joins TRBV7-9 to TRBJ1-2, with unresolved D. Germline lookup yields CDR1 SEHNR and CDR2 FQNEAQ (reference sequence). The V and J ends lost 5 bases and 1 base respectively, with 8 bases between them. The CDR3 is made up of 13 amino acids. CDR3 nucleotides: TGTGCCAGCAGCCCCCTCTTTAACTATGGCTACACCTTC. The encoded protein is CASSPLFNYGYTF.

The gene calls are TRBV27 and TRBJ2-3, with 12 nucleotides matching TRBD1. Germline trimming cut 3 bases from V and 1 base from J; bases unmatched to any gene: 8. The CDR3 length is 18 residues. Germline CDR1 reads MNHEY; CDR2 reads SMNVEV (reference sequence). The CDR3 nucleotides are TGTGCCAGCAGTTTGGGACAGGGGGCGGTTGGGGGCACAGATACGCAGTATTTT. Protein: CASSLGQGAVGGTDTQYF.

V gene TRBV5-5 combines with J gene TRBJ2-7; 13 bases align to TRBD2. Germline assignment: CDR1 SGHKS and CDR2 YYEKEE (reference sequence). The trim removed 4 bases at V and 2 bases at J, leaving 15 bases unmatched. CDR3 length: 19 amino acids. The CDR3 loop is CASSHRTSGSPSWTYEQYF. CDR3 sequence (DNA): TGTGCCAGCAGCCACAGGACTAGCGGGAGCCCTTCGTGGACCTACGAGCAGTACTTC.

This chain links TRBV19 with TRBJ2-2; 14 bases are a match to TRBD2. The CDR3 sequence is 16 residues long. In germline, CDR1 is LNHDA, CDR2 SQIVND (reference sequence). V was clipped by 1 base and J by 6 bases; unmatched bases: 1. The DNA of the CDR3 is TGTGCCAGTAGTATAGGGGGACTAGCGGGAGCCGGGGAGCTGTTTTTT. Protein sequence: CASSIGGLAGAGELFF.

This clone appeared once. The chain links TRBV7-2 to TRBJ2-7; D may be TRBD2 (6 bases). Trimming cost V 5 bases and J 3 bases, with 14 bases left between them. Looked up from germline, CDR1 is SGHTA and CDR2 is FQGNSA. The CDR3 extends over 14 amino acids. The CDR3 protein is CASSQGGTNYEQYF. As DNA, the CDR3 is TGTGCCAGCAGCCAAGGAGGGACGAACTACGAGCAGTACTTC. The entire variable domain, with the rest obtained from reference TRBV7-2 and TRBJ2-7, is as follows: GAGVSQSPSNKVTEKGKDVELRCDPISGHTALYWYRQSLGQGLEFLIYFQGNSAPDKSGLPSDRFSAERTGGSVSTLTIQRTQQEDSAVYLCASSQGGTNYEQYFGPGTRLTVT.

The chain uses TRBV27 and TRBJ2-7, with 11 bases identical to TRBD1. Germline lookup yields CDR1 MNHEY and CDR2 SMNVEV (reference sequence). CDR3 size: 14 residues. V shed 9 bases and J 4 bases; nucleotides not matched to a gene: 8. CDR3 bases: TGTGCCAGTGGACCCGGGACAGGGGGTTACGAGCAGTACTTC. It translates to CASGPGTGGYEQYF.

The gene calls are TRBV5-8 and TRBJ2-7; 8 nucleotides line up with TRBD1. Germline V CDR1 and CDR2: SGHTS, YDEGEE. This CDR3 has 15 amino acids. V trimming: 7 bases; J trimming: 3 bases; junction bases outside the gene matches: 12. Written as DNA, the CDR3 is TGTGCCAGCTTCATCGGGGCAGGGGGCGGCTACGAGCAGTACTTC. As protein: CASFIGAGGGYEQYF.

The chain employs TRBV27 and TRBJ1-2, with TRBD1 matching 7 bases. The J segment lost 4 bases and the V segment lost 1 base, leaving 15 bases of the junction unmatched. Per the germline V gene, CDR1 is MNHEY and CDR2 is SMNVEV (reference sequence). This CDR3 has 18 residues. CDR3 bases: TGTGCCAGCAGTTTATTCCCCCTTAACAGGGGAAAGGGCTATGGCTACACCTTC. Translated: CASSLFPLNRGKGYGYTF.

The chain recombines TRBV5-1 with TRBJ2-5; 10 positions agree with TRBD2. V was pared by 0 bases and J by 5 bases, with 10 bases of the junction left unmatched. The CDR3 is made up of 17 amino acids. CDR1 and CDR2 (germline): SGHRS, YFSETQ. Written as DNA, the CDR3 is TGCGCCAGCAGCTTGGCCGGCGCGAAGCGGGAGGGGGAGACCCAGTACTTC. It is translated as CASSLAGAKREGETQYF. The variable domain in full, completed from reference TRBV5-1 and TRBJ2-5, reads KAGVTQTPRYLIKTRGQQVTLSCSPISGHRSVSWYQQTPGQGLQFLFEYFSETQRNKGNFPGRFSGRQFSNSRSEMNVSTLELGDSALYLCASSLAGAKREGETQYFGPGTRLLVL.

The genes are TRBV28 and TRBJ1-3, with 9 bases identical to TRBD1. The CDR3 spans 16 residues. V lost 3 bases to trimming and J lost 4 bases; unmatched junction nucleotides: 7. Germline V lookup: CDR1 MDHEN, CDR2 SYDVKM. In DNA, the CDR3 is TGTGCCAGCAGTTTCCACAGGGGGCTAACGGGAAACACCATATATTTT. It yields the protein CASSFHRGLTGNTIYF.

The V gene is TRBV9, the J gene TRBJ2-7; TRBD2 matches 11 bases. The V segment lost 2 bases and the J segment 2 bases; nucleotides outside the gene matches: 3. Germline V CDR1 and CDR2: SGDLS, YYNGEE. The CDR3 spans 15 residues. The CDR3 sequence: CASSVGTSGPYEQYF. The CDR3 nucleotides read TGTGCCAGCAGCGTGGGGACTAGCGGACCCTACGAGCAGTACTTC.